The next 15 T cell receptor beta chains were all read from a single sample in a study of graft-versus-host responses after intestinal transplantation. Method: immunoSEQ multiplex PCR; TCRdb's copy keeps in-frame clones and lacks some. Of tens of thousands of clones in the sample, 80% to 95% were seen once. Their antigen targets remain unknown. The sequencing used unstimulated CD4+ T cells sorted from spleen or lymph node cells, collected before intestinal transplant. These receptors were taken from a human donor who received an intestinal transplant.

The rearrangement links TRBV6-5 to TRBJ2-1, with 7 nucleotides matching TRBD2. The CDR3 has 15 amino acids. The germline CDR1 and CDR2 sequences are MNHEY and SVGAGI. V trimming: 2 bases; J trimming: 7 bases; junction bases outside the gene matches: 8. The CDR3 DNA reads as TGTGCCAGCAGTTACACTCGCGGGAGCTCTAATGAGCAGTTCTTC. It specifies CASSYTRGSSNEQFF.

V gene TRBV25-1 combines with J gene TRBJ2-3; D tentatively reads TRBD1 or TRBD2 (5 bases each). Trimming stripped 3 bases from V and 0 bases from J, with 10 bases between. CDR3 length equals 15 residues. Germline CDR1 and CDR2: MGHDK and SYGVNS. The CDR3 loop is CASSEAGRSTDTQYF. The CDR3, as DNA: TGTGCCAGCAGTGAGGCAGGGAGAAGCACAGATACGCAGTATTTT.

The J gene is TRBJ2-5, the V gene TRBV28, with D possibly TRBD1 on 5 matching bases. The ends were cut back, 2 bases at V and 4 bases at J, with 14 bases in the middle. CDR3 size: 15 residues. Germline V gene data show CDR1 as MDHEN and CDR2 as SYDVKM. CDR3 sequence reads: CASSLGWGGVETQYF. The CDR3 DNA is TGTGCCAGCAGTTTAGGGTGGGGCGGTGTAGAGACCCAGTACTTC.

CDR3 DNA: TGTGCCAGCAGCTTAGCAGGCACCGACTACTCTGGAAACACCATATATTTT. Its translation: CASSLAGTDYSGNTIYF. V is TRBV7-8 and J is TRBJ1-3; D gene uncertain. Looked up from germline, CDR1 is SGHVS and CDR2 is FQNEAQ. V dropped 0 bases and J dropped 0 bases, with 12 bases sitting between them. CDR3 length: 17 amino acids.

The chain links TRBV6-5 to TRBJ2-7; D unclear. There are 12 residues in the CDR3. Germline lookup yields CDR1 MNHEY and CDR2 SVGAGI. With 5 bases removed from V and 9 bases from J, the gap between germline ends came to 14 bases. CDR3 sequence reads: CASSPLGSGQYF. The CDR3 nucleotides read TGTGCCAGCAGTCCTCTCGGCAGTGGGCAGTACTTC.

This chain joins TRBV19 and TRBJ2-3, with 7 bases that match TRBD2. This CDR3 is 16 amino acids long. Germline V gives CDR1 LNHDA, CDR2 SQIVND (reference sequence). The V gene end was trimmed by 5 bases and the J gene end by 1 base; junction bases not matched to a gene: 9. CDR3 region: CASSSASGWGTDTQYF. CDR3 nucleotides: TGTGCCAGTAGTTCAGCTAGCGGTTGGGGCACAGATACGCAGTATTTT.

The rearrangement links TRBV19 to TRBJ1-1; TRBD1 matches 8 bases. The CDR3 has 16 residues. The V gene end was trimmed by 6 bases and the J gene end by 5 bases; junction bases not matched to a gene: 14. CDR1 LNHDA and CDR2 SQIVND come from the germline V gene (reference sequence). DNA for the CDR3: TGTGCCAGTAGCCTCGTGGCAGGGGGCAGTCGAACTGAAGCTTTCTTT. This sequence encodes CASSLVAGGSRTEAFF.

The chain employs TRBV27 and TRBJ1-4; 8 nucleotides agree with TRBD1. This CDR3 is 15 amino acids long. CDR1 is MNHEY, CDR2 SMNVEV, per germline (reference sequence). With 6 bases clipped from V and 2 bases from J, the junction kept 5 bases outside the gene matches. The DNA for the CDR3 is TGTGCCAGCAGCCGGACAGGGCTTACTAATGAAAAACTGTTTTTT. Its translation: CASSRTGLTNEKLFF.

J is TRBJ2-7 and V is TRBV5-8; no firm D call. This CDR3 has 10 residues. Germline values: CDR1 SGHTS, CDR2 YDEGEE. Trimming took off 6 bases at V and 5 bases at J, with 6 bases between the two ends. CDR3 nucleotides: TGTGCCAGCAACTGGAACGAGCAGTACTTC. This gives the protein CASNWNEQYF.

This clone is a singleton in its sample. One junction end does not reproduce the germline sequence, and a read error may be involved. The chain employs TRBV27 and TRBJ2-1; 11 nucleotides align to TRBD2. This CDR3 comprises 15 residues. Germline V lookup: CDR1 MNHEY, CDR2 SMNVEV (reference sequence). The CDR3 loop reads CASRTGTSGYNGQFF. The DNA of the CDR3 is TGTGCCAGCAGGACCGGGACTAGCGGATACAATGGGCAGTTCTTC.

The rearrangement uses TRBV20-1 and TRBJ2-7; D unresolved. The ends were cut back, 4 bases at V and 2 bases at J, with 6 bases in the middle. Per germline, CDR1 DFQATT and CDR2 SNEGSKA (reference sequence). This CDR3 contains 11 residues. The DNA for the CDR3 is TGCAGTGCTATCACCACCTACGAGCAGTACTTC. This gives the protein CSAITTYEQYF.

This clone was seen only a few times. The chain uses TRBV6-1 and TRBJ2-5; D may be TRBD2 (5 bases). V was trimmed by 3 bases and J by 12 bases, leaving 14 bases between them. Looked up from germline, CDR1 is MNHNS and CDR2 is SASEGT. The CDR3 sequence is 12 residues long. DNA of the CDR3: TGTGCCAGCAGTGATTTGGGCGGGTTCGAGTACTTC. This encodes CASSDLGGFEYF.

The rearrangement joins TRBV27 to TRBJ1-5; 9 bases agree with TRBD1. The CDR3 length is 14 residues. Looked up from germline, CDR1 is MNHEY and CDR2 is SMNVEV (reference sequence). Unmatched junction bases numbered 9, after V lost 8 bases and J lost 7 bases. For the CDR3, the DNA is TGTGCCAGCTGGGGGGGACAGGGAGAACAGCCCCAGCATTTT. Residues: CASWGGQGEQPQHF.

V usage is TRBV29-1 and J usage is TRBJ2-2; 13 bases match TRBD2. CDR1 and CDR2 (germline): SQVTM, ANQGSEA. CDR3 length equals 14 residues. The ends lost 6 bases at V and 4 bases at J; junction bases unmatched: 2. The CDR3 here is CSVRLAGGTGELFF. CDR3 DNA sequence: TGCAGCGTACGACTAGCGGGAGGCACCGGGGAGCTGTTTTTT.

This clone has only a few counts. This chain links TRBV6-1 with TRBJ2-7, with D perhaps TRBD1 (5 bases). Deletions cut 1 base from V and 4 bases from J, with 14 bases between. Germline V gene data show CDR1 as MNHNS and CDR2 as SASEGT. The CDR3 is 15 amino acids. CDR3 loop: CASSEGVQGPYEQYF. CDR3 DNA: TGTGCCAGCAGTGAAGGCGTCCAGGGCCCGTACGAGCAGTACTTC.